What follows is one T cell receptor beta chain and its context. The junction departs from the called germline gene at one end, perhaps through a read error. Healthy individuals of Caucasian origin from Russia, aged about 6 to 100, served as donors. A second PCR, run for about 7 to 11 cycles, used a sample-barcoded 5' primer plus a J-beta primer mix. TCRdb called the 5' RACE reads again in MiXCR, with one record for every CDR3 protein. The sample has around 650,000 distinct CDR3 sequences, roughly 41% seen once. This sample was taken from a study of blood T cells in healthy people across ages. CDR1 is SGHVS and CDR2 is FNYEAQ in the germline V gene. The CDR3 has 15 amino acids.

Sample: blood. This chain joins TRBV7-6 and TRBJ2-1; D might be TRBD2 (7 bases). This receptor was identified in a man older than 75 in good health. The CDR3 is CASSRGGAGNNERFF. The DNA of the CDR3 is TGTGCCAGCAGCCGCGGGGGCGCTGGGAACAATGAGCGGTTCTTC.